The rows below give T cell receptor beta chains drawn from one sample of a study of cytomegalovirus exposure and HLA in healthy donors. Repertoires were generated with immunoSEQ multiplex PCR, while TCRdb's copy carries only in-frame clones and drops some. In the table there are 50,000 to 70,000 clones, about 77% of which are singletons. Sample: PBMCs. The receptor set was obtained from a female donor in good health and CMV-seronegative. Each CDR3 is given with its conserved first and last residue. The order of the fields is J gene, V gene, clone size, D gene, CDR3 protein, CDR3 DNA. D genes are given only for firm matches. Clone size is shown for a subset of rows, as once, few, many or a class of expanded clone.

TRBJ1-2 TRBV30 - TRBD1 CAWNQQKAGGGYTF TGTGCCTGGAACCAACAGAAGGCAGGGGGTGGCTACACCTTC
TRBJ1-3 TRBV7-3 - - CASSLFGSRSGNTIYF TGTGCCAGCAGCCTATTTGGGAGCCGCTCTGGAAACACCATATATTTT
TRBJ2-7 TRBV7-6 - TRBD2 CASSPPPSGAFYEQYF TGTGCCAGCAGCCCACCTCCTAGCGGGGCCTTTTACGAGCAGTACTTC
TRBJ2-5 TRBV4-3 - TRBD2 CASSPGLGEETQYF TGCGCCAGCAGCCCCGGACTAGGCGAAGAGACCCAGTACTTC
TRBJ1-5 TRBV28 - - CASSLTRQPQHF TGTGCCAGCAGTCTTACAAGACAGCCCCAGCATTTT
TRBJ1-2 TRBV6-1 few - CATQGRNYGYTF TGTGCCACCCAGGGCCGTAACTATGGCTACACCTTC
TRBJ1-1 TRBV18 few - CASSPARGNTEAFF TGTGCCAGCTCACCGGCCAGGGGGAACACTGAAGCTTTCTTT
TRBJ1-4 TRBV6-5 few - CASSYSKSREKLFF TGTGCCAGCAGTTACTCGAAATCGCGGGAAAAACTGTTTTTT
TRBJ2-2 TRBV18 - TRBD2 CASSLRTSNTGELFF TGTGCCAGCTCACTACGGACTAGCAACACCGGGGAGCTGTTTTTT
TRBJ2-1 TRBV27 - TRBD2 CASSPPWNGGRDEQFF TGTGCCAGCAGTCCACCATGGAACGGCGGGAGGGATGAGCAGTTCTTC
TRBJ2-7 TRBV28 - - CASSVRIYEQYF TGTGCCAGCAGTGTTAGAATCTACGAGCAGTACTTC
TRBJ1-1 TRBV7-2 - TRBD1 CASSSTGGVTEAFF TGTGCCAGCAGCTCAACAGGGGGTGTTACTGAAGCTTTCTTT
TRBJ2-7 TRBV7-2 few TRBD1 CASSRDRGRWEQYF TGTGCCAGCAGCAGGGACAGGGGGCGCTGGGAGCAGTACTTC
TRBJ2-7 TRBV10-1 few - CASEMSSYEQYF TGCGCCAGCGAGATGAGCTCCTACGAGCAGTACTTC
TRBJ2-7 TRBV28 once TRBD2 CASSLLRGGYEQYF TGTGCCAGCAGTTTACTACGGGGGGGCTACGAGCAGTACTTC
TRBJ2-7 TRBV11-2 - TRBD1 CASSPGTGRQYEQYF TGTGCCAGCAGCCCGGGGACAGGGAGGCAGTACGAGCAGTACTTC